Below are 17 T cell receptor beta chains sequenced from a single sample in a study of shared clonotypes between healthy human individuals. Some clones are missing from TCRdb's copy, which holds only in-frame ones; the method was immunoSEQ multiplex PCR. The data contain nearly 500,000 clones, 76% of them singletons. Specimen: PBMCs. These receptors originate from a woman in her forties in good health. Some clones in this sample may be carry-over from other donors' samples.

The rearrangement uses TRBV7-3 and TRBJ1-1; no clear D. The V gene lost 5 bases and the J gene lost 6 bases, with 13 bases spanning the gap. Germline-derived CDR1 and CDR2 are SGHTA and FQGTGA. CDR3 length equals 13 residues. This CDR3 is CASSPGMLPEAFF. The CDR3 nucleotides are TGTGCCAGCAGCCCCGGGATGTTGCCTGAAGCTTTCTTT.

The CDR3, as DNA: TGTGCCAGCAGCTTAGAAGGGGGCGCGGATTCACCCCTCCACTTT. Its translation is CASSLEGGADSPLHF. The chain links TRBV5-4 to TRBJ1-6, with 7 bases that match TRBD1. V shed 2 bases and J 8 bases; nucleotides not matched to a gene: 7. CDR1 SGHNT and CDR2 YYREEE come from the germline V gene (reference sequence). The CDR3 runs to 15 residues. Filled out from reference TRBV5-4 and TRBJ1-6, the complete variable domain reads ETGVTQSPTHLIKTRGQQVTLRCSSQSGHNTVSWYQQALGQGPQFIFQYYREEENGRGNFPPRFSGLQFPNYSSELNVNALELDDSALYLCASSLEGGADSPLHFGNGTRLTVT.

The chain recombines TRBV19 with TRBJ1-1; D is unclear. The CDR3 has 14 residues. Germline lookup yields CDR1 LNHDA and CDR2 SQIVND (reference sequence). The V gene lost 3 bases and the J gene lost 1 base, with 9 bases spanning the gap. The DNA of the CDR3 is TGTGCCAGTAGTATTCAACCTGGGAACACTGAAGCTTTCTTT. It codes for CASSIQPGNTEAFF.

This sequence joins TRBV7-2 and TRBJ2-5, with D possibly being TRBD2 (7 bases). The CDR3 length is 14 residues. Germline V gives CDR1 SGHTA, CDR2 FQGNSA. V gave up 6 bases and J gave up 5 bases, with 16 bases separating them. This CDR3 reads CASSPGGASETQYF. DNA of the CDR3: TGTGCCAGCAGTCCGGGGGGCGCCTCCGAGACCCAGTACTTC.

This chain uses TRBV19 with TRBJ1-4; 7 bases are a match to TRBD1. The germline V gene encodes CDR1 LNHDA and CDR2 SQIVND (reference sequence). V lost 3 bases and J lost 0; bases outside the gene matches: 4. This CDR3 is built from 16 residues. The CDR3 sequence: CASSIRDSATNEKLFF. In DNA form, the CDR3 reads TGTGCCAGTAGTATCCGGGACAGTGCAACTAATGAAAAACTGTTTTTT.

This clone was observed a single time. The chain recombines TRBV11-2 with TRBJ2-1; D gene ambiguous. The germline V and J ends were trimmed by 5 bases and 0 bases, with 5 bases remaining between them. This CDR3 region has 13 residues. The V gene's germline CDR1 is SGHAT and CDR2 FQNNGV. CDR3 residues: CASSVVSYNEQFF. The CDR3 nucleotides are TGTGCCAGCAGCGTTGTCTCCTACAATGAGCAGTTCTTC.

The CDR3 DNA sequence: TGTGCCAGCAGTGAAGTGACAGGGCGTAACTATGGCTACACCTTC. This gives the protein CASSEVTGRNYGYTF. The chain uses TRBV6-1 and TRBJ1-2; 7 bases map to TRBD1. V lost 1 base and J lost 1; bases outside the gene matches: 3. Germline loops: CDR1 MNHNS, CDR2 SASEGT. This CDR3 contains 15 residues.

The chain combines TRBV5-1 with TRBJ2-5; TRBD1 is a possible D gene (6 bases). Trimming shortened V by 4 bases and J by 0 bases, and 13 bases separated the two germline ends. Germline V CDR1 and CDR2: SGHRS, YFSETQ. The CDR3 is 15 amino acids. The CDR3 nucleotides are TGCGCCAGCAGCAAACAGGGTGGGCACCAAGAGACCCAGTACTTC. Translated: CASSKQGGHQETQYF.

The J gene is TRBJ2-7, the V gene TRBV21-1; the D call in the table, TRBD1, was not verified against the DNA. TRBV21-1 is classified as a pseudogene. The CDR3 spans 15 residues. DNA for the CDR3: TGTGCCAGCAGCAAAGAAGCCGGACAGTTCTACGAGCAGTACTTC. This codes for CASSKEAGQFYEQYF.

This rearrangement joins TRBV19 to TRBJ1-4; D is undetermined. V dropped 5 bases and J dropped 7 bases, with 11 bases sitting between them. The CDR3 has 13 residues. Germline V gene data show CDR1 as LNHDA and CDR2 as SQIVND (reference sequence). CDR3 sequence reads: CASSEGFGEKLFF. The DNA for the CDR3 is TGTGCCAGTAGTGAAGGTTTCGGTGAAAAACTGTTTTTT.

This chain joins TRBV29-1 and TRBJ2-4; 7 bases line up with TRBD2. The trim removed 4 bases at V and 0 bases at J, leaving 6 bases unmatched. The CDR3 is 15 amino acids. The germline CDR1 and CDR2 sequences are SQVTM and ANQGSEA. The CDR3 region is CSVVWGGIAKNIQYF. CDR3 in DNA: TGCAGCGTTGTGTGGGGAGGGATAGCCAAAAACATTCAGTACTTC. Full variable domain (outside the CDR3, taken from reference TRBV29-1 and TRBJ2-4): SAVISQKPSRDICQRGTSLTIQCQVDSQVTMMFWYRQQPGQSLTLIATANQGSEATYESGFVIDKFPISRPNLTFSTLTVSNMSPEDSSIYLCSVVWGGIAKNIQYFGAGTRLSVL.

The V call is TRBV28, the J call TRBJ1-3; a weak D match, TRBD1 (6 bases). In germline, CDR1 is MDHEN, CDR2 SYDVKM. CDR3 size: 15 residues. With 7 bases removed from V and 3 bases from J, the gap between germline ends came to 16 bases. DNA for the CDR3: TGTGCCAGCAACCCCGGGGGGGCAGGTGGAAACACCATATATTTT. This sequence encodes CASNPGGAGGNTIYF.

The rearrangement joins TRBV7-6 to TRBJ2-5; 10 bases align to TRBD2. The CDR3 covers 14 residues. The V gene's germline CDR1 is SGHVS and CDR2 FNYEAQ. The V segment lost 4 bases and the J segment 7 bases; nucleotides outside the gene matches: 6. The CDR3 region is CASSSQRGGGTQYF. The CDR3 region has the DNA TGTGCCAGCAGCTCCCAGCGGGGGGGAGGGACCCAGTACTTC.

This chain uses TRBV28 with TRBJ2-7, with 7 bases identical to TRBD2. This CDR3 spans 14 amino acids. The V gene's germline CDR1 is MDHEN and CDR2 SYDVKM. V was pared by 8 bases and J by 3 bases, with 10 bases of the junction left unmatched. In DNA form, the CDR3 reads TGTGCCAGCGGCGACCGAAGCGGGAACTACGAGCAGTACTTC. Amino acids: CASGDRSGNYEQYF.

This clone came up a few times. This chain uses TRBV9 with TRBJ2-1, with unresolved D. Deletions cut 4 bases from V and 2 bases from J, with 16 bases between. The CDR3 totals 16 residues. The germline gives CDR1 SGDLS, CDR2 YYNGEE. CDR3 region: CASSPPGPRAYNEQFF. DNA for the CDR3: TGTGCCAGCAGCCCCCCCGGACCCCGGGCCTACAATGAGCAGTTCTTC.

The V call is TRBV4-3, the J call TRBJ2-3, with 7 bases matching TRBD1. The CDR3 runs to 17 residues. The germline CDR1 and CDR2 sequences are LGHNA and YSLEER. V lost 1 base and J lost 9; bases outside the gene matches: 16. The chain's CDR3 is CASSQANTGAASGTQYF. The CDR3 nucleotides read TGCGCCAGCAGCCAAGCCAACACAGGGGCCGCCTCGGGGACGCAGTATTTT.

V is TRBV5-5 and J is TRBJ1-5, with D unclear. Trimming took 2 bases from V and 4 from J, leaving 10 bases between them. Germline loops: CDR1 SGHKS, CDR2 YYEKEE (reference sequence). The CDR3 is 14 amino acids. CDR3 sequence: CASSLYQFNQPQHF. The CDR3 DNA reads TGTGCCAGCAGCTTATATCAGTTTAATCAGCCCCAGCATTTT. The complete variable domain, with remaining parts taken from reference TRBV5-5 and TRBJ1-5, reads DAGVTQSPTHLIKTRGQQVTLRCSPISGHKSVSWYQQVLGQGPQFIFQYYEKEERGRGNFPDRFSARQFPNYSSELNVNALLLGDSALYLCASSLYQFNQPQHFGDGTRLSIL.